The source of this TCR beta chain is a study of T cell changes during pregnancy in multiple sclerosis. The repertoire was sequenced with immunoSEQ multiplex PCR; TCRdb's copy has only in-frame clones and lacks some. Of about 36,000 clones listed, 93% were seen once; the top ten hold 0.41%. V was cut by 3 bases and J by 7 bases, with 9 bases left in between. The CDR3 length is 12 residues. The germline gives CDR1 SNHLY, CDR2 FYNNEI. Source: CD4+ T cells from peripheral blood mononuclear cells, taken in the first trimester of pregnancy. This clonotype originated in a female donor with multiple sclerosis, enrolled in a pregnancy study. V gene TRBV2 combines with J gene TRBJ1-2; no clear D gene. CDR3 amino acids: CASSDDGVGYTF. The CDR3 nucleotides are TGTGCCAGCAGTGACGATGGAGTTGGCTACACCTTC.